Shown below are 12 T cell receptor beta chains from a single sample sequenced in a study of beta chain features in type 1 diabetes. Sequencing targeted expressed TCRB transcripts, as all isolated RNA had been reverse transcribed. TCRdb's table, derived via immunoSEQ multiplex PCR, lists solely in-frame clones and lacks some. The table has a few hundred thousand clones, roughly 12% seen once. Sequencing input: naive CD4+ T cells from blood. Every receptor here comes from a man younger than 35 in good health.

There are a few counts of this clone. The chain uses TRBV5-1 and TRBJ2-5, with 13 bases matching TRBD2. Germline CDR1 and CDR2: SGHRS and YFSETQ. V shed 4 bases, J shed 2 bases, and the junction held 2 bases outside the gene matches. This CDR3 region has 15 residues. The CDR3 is CASSGGLAGQETQYF. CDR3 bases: TGCGCCAGCAGCGGGGGACTAGCGGGACAAGAGACCCAGTACTTC.

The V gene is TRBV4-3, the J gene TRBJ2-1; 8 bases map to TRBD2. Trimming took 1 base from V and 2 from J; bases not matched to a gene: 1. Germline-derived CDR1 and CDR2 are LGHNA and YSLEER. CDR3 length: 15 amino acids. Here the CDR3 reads CASSQGTSPYNEQFF. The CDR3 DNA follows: TGCGCCAGCAGCCAAGGGACTAGCCCCTACAATGAGCAGTTCTTC.

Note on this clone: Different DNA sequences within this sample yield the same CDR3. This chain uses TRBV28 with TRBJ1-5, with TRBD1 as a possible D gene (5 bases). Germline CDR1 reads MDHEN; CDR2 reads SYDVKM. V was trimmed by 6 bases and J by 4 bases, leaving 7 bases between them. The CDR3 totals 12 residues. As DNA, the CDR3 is TGTGCCAGCAGAGGGGCGAATCAGCCCCAGCATTTT. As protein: CASRGANQPQHF. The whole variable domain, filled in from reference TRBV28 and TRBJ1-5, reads DVKVTQSSRYLVKRTGEKVFLECVQDMDHENMFWYRQDPGLGLRLIYFSYDVKMKEKGDIPEGYSVSREKKERFSLILESASTNQTSMYLCASRGANQPQHFGDGTRLSIL.

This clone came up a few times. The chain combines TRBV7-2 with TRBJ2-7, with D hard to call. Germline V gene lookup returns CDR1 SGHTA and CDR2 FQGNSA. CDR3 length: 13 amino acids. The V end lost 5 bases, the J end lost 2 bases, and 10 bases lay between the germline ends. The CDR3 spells CASSRGLAYEQYF. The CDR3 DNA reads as TGTGCCAGCAGCCGTGGTTTAGCCTACGAGCAGTACTTC.

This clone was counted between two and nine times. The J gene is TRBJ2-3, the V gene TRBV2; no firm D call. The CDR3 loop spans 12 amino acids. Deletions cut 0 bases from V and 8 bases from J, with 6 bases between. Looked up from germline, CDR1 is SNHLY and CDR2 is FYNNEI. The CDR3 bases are TGTGCCAGCAGTGAAGCTCCTCCTACGCAGTATTTT. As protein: CASSEAPPTQYF.

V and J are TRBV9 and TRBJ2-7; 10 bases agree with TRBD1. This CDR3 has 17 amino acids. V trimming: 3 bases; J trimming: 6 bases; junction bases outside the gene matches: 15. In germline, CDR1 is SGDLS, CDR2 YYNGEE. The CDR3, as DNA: TGTGCCAGCAGCGCCGAGAAGGCGGGACAGGGGACATCCGAGCAGTACTTC. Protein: CASSAEKAGQGTSEQYF.

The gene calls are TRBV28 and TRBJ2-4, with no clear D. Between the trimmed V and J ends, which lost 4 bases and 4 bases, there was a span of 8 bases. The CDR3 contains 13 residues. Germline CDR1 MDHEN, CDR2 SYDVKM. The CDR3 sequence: CASSSPTKNIQYF. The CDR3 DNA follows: TGTGCCAGCAGTTCTCCTACGAAAAACATTCAGTACTTC.

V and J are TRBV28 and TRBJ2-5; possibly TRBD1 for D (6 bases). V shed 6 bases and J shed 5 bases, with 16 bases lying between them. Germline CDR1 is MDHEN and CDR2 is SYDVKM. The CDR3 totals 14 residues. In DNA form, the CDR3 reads TGTGCCAGCAGGGCGGGTGGGGGCGTGGAGACCCAGTACTTC. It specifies CASRAGGGVETQYF.

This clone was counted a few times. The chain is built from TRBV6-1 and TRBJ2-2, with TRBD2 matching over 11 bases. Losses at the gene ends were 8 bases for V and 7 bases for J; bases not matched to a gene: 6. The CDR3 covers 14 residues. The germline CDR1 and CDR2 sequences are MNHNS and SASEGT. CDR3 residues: CASRLAGGIGELFF. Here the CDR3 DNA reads TGTGCCAGCCGGCTAGCGGGAGGCATCGGGGAGCTGTTTTTT.

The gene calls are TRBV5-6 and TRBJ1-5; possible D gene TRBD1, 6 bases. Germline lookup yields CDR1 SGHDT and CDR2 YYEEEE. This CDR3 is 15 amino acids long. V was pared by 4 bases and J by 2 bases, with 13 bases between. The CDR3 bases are TGTGCCAGCAGCGGCGGGGGCCGGGGCAATCAGCCCCAGCATTTT. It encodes CASSGGGRGNQPQHF. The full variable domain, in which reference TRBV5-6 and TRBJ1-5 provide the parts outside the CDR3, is DAGVTQSPTHLIKTRGQQVTLRCSPKSGHDTVSWYQQALGQGPQFIFQYYEEEERQRGNFPDRFSGHQFPNYSSELNVNALLLGDSALYLCASSGGGRGNQPQHFGDGTRLSIL.

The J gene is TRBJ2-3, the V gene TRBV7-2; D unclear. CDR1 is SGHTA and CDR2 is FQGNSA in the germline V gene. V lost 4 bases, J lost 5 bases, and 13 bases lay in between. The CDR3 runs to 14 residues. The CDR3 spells CASSSRLVGDTQYF. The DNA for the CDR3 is TGTGCCAGCAGCTCGCGCCTAGTGGGAGATACGCAGTATTTT.

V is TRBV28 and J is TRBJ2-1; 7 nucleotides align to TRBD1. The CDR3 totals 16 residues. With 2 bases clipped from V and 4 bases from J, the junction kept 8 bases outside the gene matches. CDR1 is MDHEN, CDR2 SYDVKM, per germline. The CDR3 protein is CASSLQPGQLYNEQFF. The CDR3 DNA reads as TGTGCCAGCAGTTTACAACCGGGACAGTTGTACAATGAGCAGTTCTTC.